Listed below are T cell receptor beta chains from one sample, sequenced in a study of technical replicates of blood from several donors. Clones were sequenced by immunoSEQ multiplex PCR, and TCRdb holds only the in-frame ones, with some missing. The table records 60,000 to 75,000 clones, around 97% of them present only once. Sample: T cells isolated from PBMCs. Receptor source: a human donor in good health. Both conserved end residues are part of each CDR3. A D gene is named only where the DNA matches it firmly. Size values are once, few and many counts, or a class for expanded clones, and some rows have none.

j_call | clone_size | v_call | d_call | cdr3_aa | cdr3_nt
TRBJ2-7 | once | TRBV18 | TRBD2 | CASSPGMASGSYEQYF | TGTGCCAGCTCACCAGGGATGGCTAGCGGGTCGTACGAGCAGTACTTC
TRBJ2-1 | . | TRBV19 | TRBD2 | CASSGSGSWNEQFF | TGTGCCAGTAGTGGTAGCGGGAGTTGGAATGAGCAGTTCTTC
TRBJ2-5 | . | TRBV6-5 | TRBD1 | CASSYRDRGGETQYF | TGTGCCAGCAGTTACCGGGACAGGGGAGGCGAGACCCAGTACTTC
TRBJ2-7 | once | TRBV29-1 | TRBD2 | CSVGSGSSYEQYF | TGCAGCGTTGGGAGCGGGAGCTCCTACGAGCAGTACTTC
TRBJ2-1 | . | TRBV13 | TRBD2 | CASSLGPGLAGVDEQFF | TGTGCCAGCAGCTTAGGCCCAGGACTAGCGGGAGTCGATGAGCAGTTCTTC
TRBJ1-1 | . | TRBV2 | . | CASSGGSGDTEAFF | TGTGCCAGCAGTGGGGGCTCAGGGGACACTGAAGCTTTCTTT
TRBJ1-1 | once | TRBV28 | . | CASTSDRHSEAFF | TGTGCCAGCACCTCAGACAGGCATAGTGAAGCTTTCTTT
TRBJ2-2 | . | TRBV5-6 | . | CASSLATELFF | TGTGCCAGCAGCTTGGCGACAGAGCTGTTTTTT
TRBJ2-7 | . | TRBV11-2 | . | CASSLDPWHYEQYF | TGTGCCAGCAGCTTAGATCCCTGGCACTACGAGCAGTACTTC
TRBJ2-7 | . | TRBV25-1 | TRBD1 | CASSGDRPYEQYF | TGTGCCAGCAGTGGGGACAGGCCCTACGAGCAGTACTTC
TRBJ1-1 | few | TRBV11-3 | . | CASSFGTFSMNTEAFF | TGTGCCAGCAGCTTCGGGACATTTAGCATGAACACTGAAGCTTTCTTT
TRBJ1-1 | . | TRBV27 | . | CASSLVWGVTAEAFF | TGTGCCAGCAGTTTGGTGTGGGGGGTGACCGCTGAAGCTTTCTTT
TRBJ2-7 | . | TRBV7-8 | . | CASSLTGLYEQYF | TGTGCCAGCAGCTTGACAGGCCTCTACGAGCAGTACTTC
TRBJ2-2 | . | TRBV23-1 | . | CASSRAGAIPGELFF | TGCGCCAGCAGTCGAGCAGGGGCGATTCCCGGGGAGCTGTTTTTT
TRBJ1-6 | . | TRBV27 | . | CASSPSNSPLHF | TGTGCCAGCAGTCCCTCTAATTCACCCCTCCACTTT